The clone carrying this T cell receptor beta chain has a handful of counts. Its target is unknown. The time point here: pre-sensitization, week 0. Treatment defined: therapeutic diphenylcyclopropenone sensitization with weekly scalp DPC. The sample belongs to a study of human T cells and chemical hapten exposure. Study summary: On approximately 2 cm by approximately 2 cm of upper inner arm skin, sensitization was performed with 2% DPC. Whole-study results and caveats: PT1 expanded TCR counts and patch test score correlated positively.

Trimming shortened V by 6 bases and J by 5 bases, and 10 bases separated the two germline ends. Per the germline V gene, CDR1 is MNHEY and CDR2 is SVGAGI. This CDR3 is built from 13 residues. TCRdb reprocessed the RACE reads via MiXCR and lists one record per CDR3 protein. This sample has more than 250,000 distinct CDR3 sequences, with 7% to 10% found just once. The rearrangement uses TRBV6-5 and TRBJ2-2; the D is unclear. This sequence originates from a woman in her thirties or forties with alopecia areata. Some clones in this sample may be carry-over from other donors' samples. The sequences come from whole blood, collected in connection with sensitization to the hapten diphenylcyclopropenone (DPC). The CDR3: CASSPLLTGELFF. Written as DNA, the CDR3 is TGTGCCAGCAGCCCCTTGTTGACCGGGGAGCTGTTTTTT.